Listed below are T cell receptor beta chains from one sample, sequenced in a study of identical twins. TCRdb used MiXCR to reprocess the 5' RACE reads, holding one entry per CDR3 protein. The sample yields some 590,000 distinct CDR3 sequences, more than 9% seen once. The sample was also reused in another study, on yellow fever vaccine responses in identical twins.

The sequenced sample consisted of PBMCs. The source of these receptors is a woman in her late teens or twenties in good health. Both conserved end residues are part of each CDR3. Each record gives: J gene, V gene, CDR3 protein.

j_gene: TRBJ2-7
v_gene: TRBV3-1
CDR3aa: CASSSRTSGVPREQYF

j_gene: TRBJ1-5
v_gene: TRBV6-1
CDR3aa: CASSEGVGQPQHF

j_gene: TRBJ2-4
v_gene: TRBV4-3
CDR3aa: CASSQDWGAKNIQYF

j_gene: TRBJ2-3
v_gene: TRBV7-9
CDR3aa: CASSSDRGGTDTQYF

j_gene: TRBJ2-7
v_gene: TRBV7-9
CDR3aa: CASSLEGGGREQYF

j_gene: TRBJ2-4
v_gene: TRBV10-3
CDR3aa: CAISPERDRGYKNIQYF

j_gene: TRBJ2-5
v_gene: TRBV13
CDR3aa: CASSLMTPRGRETQYF

j_gene: TRBJ2-1
v_gene: TRBV3-1
CDR3aa: CASSHTRGGSYNEQFF

j_gene: TRBJ2-2
v_gene: TRBV5-1
CDR3aa: CASSFSGTGTGELFF

j_gene: TRBJ2-4
v_gene: TRBV4-3
CDR3aa: CASSQGTAGVDIQYF

j_gene: TRBJ2-3
v_gene: TRBV7-3
CDR3aa: CASSSLAGDTQYF

j_gene: TRBJ2-1
v_gene: TRBV7-9
CDR3aa: CASTSVKAPWGEQFF

j_gene: TRBJ2-3
v_gene: TRBV3-1
CDR3aa: CASMRGDTQYF

j_gene: TRBJ2-2
v_gene: TRBV29-1
CDR3aa: CSVVSGSSTGELFF

j_gene: TRBJ2-7
v_gene: TRBV20-1
CDR3aa: CSAIQGGEQYF

j_gene: TRBJ2-6
v_gene: TRBV11-1
CDR3aa: CASSAYPGQGISGANVLTF

j_gene: TRBJ1-5
v_gene: TRBV12-3/TRBV12-4
CDR3aa: CASSTGTGAGIRLSQHF

j_gene: TRBJ2-3
v_gene: TRBV4-3
CDR3aa: CASSQFRGTDTQYF

j_gene: TRBJ2-5
v_gene: TRBV6-1
CDR3aa: CASSVQRPGETQYF

j_gene: TRBJ2-1
v_gene: TRBV2
CDR3aa: CASNTKWVNEQFF

j_gene: TRBJ2-1
v_gene: TRBV5-1
CDR3aa: CASSLGLLALDEQFF

j_gene: TRBJ2-2
v_gene: TRBV24-1
CDR3aa: CATSETRVTGELFF

j_gene: TRBJ2-5
v_gene: TRBV7-6
CDR3aa: CASSLFGFAGGALETQYF

j_gene: TRBJ2-5
v_gene: TRBV9
CDR3aa: CASSVGDVEGETQYF

j_gene: TRBJ2-7
v_gene: TRBV7-9
CDR3aa: CASSPMAGEEQYF